This is a list of T cell receptor beta chains from one sample in a study of molecular identifiers for immune sequencing clone quantification. Each CDR3 protein gets one entry after TCRdb re-called the PCR reads with MiXCR. The data hold 460,000 or so distinct CDR3 sequences, with about 20% observed a single time. The sequenced sample consisted of naive CD8+ T cells from blood, with Jurkat cell RNA spiked in. These receptors were obtained from a human donor in good health. Some libraries in this study had Jurkat cell RNA spiked in. Each CDR3 is given with its conserved first and last residue. D genes are given only for firm matches. Clone sizes are given selectively: once, few, many, or a class where the clone is expanded.

v_gene	d_gene	abundance	len	j_gene	CDR3nt	CDR3aa
TRBV5-1	.	many	12	TRBJ1-1	TGCGCCAGCAGCATCGATTCGGATATGGTTTTCTTT	CASSIDSDMVFF
TRBV10-3	TRBD2	.	17	TRBJ2-3	TGTGCCATCAGTGAATGGGGGGAGGGCCGTGGCACAGATACGCAGTATTTT	CAISEWGEGRGTDTQYF
TRBV4-3	TRBD1	.	16	TRBJ2-7	TGCGCCAGCAGCCAAGAGAGGACAGGGGGAACCTACGAGCAGTACTTC	CASSQERTGGTYEQYF
TRBV29-1	TRBD1	many	13	TRBJ2-7	TGCAGCGTTGGACGAATGGGACAGGGTGAGCAGTACTTC	CSVGRMGQGEQYF
TRBV2	.	many	16	TRBJ2-3	TGTGCCAGCAGTGACCCCGACAGAAGTAGCACAGATACGCAGTATTTT	CASSDPDRSSTDTQYF
TRBV4-3	.	.	13	TRBJ2-3	TGCGCCAGCGGCGCCTCTAGCACAGATACGCAGTATTTT	CASGASSTDTQYF
TRBV11-3	.	.	17	TRBJ2-1	TGTGCCAGCAGCTTATGGAGTAGCGAGGGGAAAGGCAATGAGCAGTTCTTC	CASSLWSSEGKGNEQFF
TRBV5-3	.	few	17	TRBJ1-5	TGTGCCAGCAGCTCCGCCGGGGGCCAGTATAGCAATCAGCCCCAGCATTTT	CASSSAGGQYSNQPQHF
TRBV9	.	.	14	TRBJ2-5	TGTGCCAGCAGCGTAGAAGTTAGCGTAGAGACCCAGTACTTC	CASSVEVSVETQYF
TRBV14	TRBD1	.	15	TRBJ2-7	TGTGCCAGCAGCCCACCGGACAGGGAAAACTACGAGCAGTACTTC	CASSPPDRENYEQYF
TRBV6-5	TRBD2	.	13	TRBJ2-7	TGTGCCAGCACCCCCGGGAGGGGTAACGAGCAGTACTTC	CASTPGRGNEQYF
TRBV27	.	few	14	TRBJ1-5	TGTGCCAGCAGTTTACGATGGAGCAATCAGCCCCAGCATTTT	CASSLRWSNQPQHF
TRBV7-9	TRBD1	.	13	TRBJ2-1	TGTGCCAGCAGGTCCGGGACAGACAATGAGCAGCTCTTC	CASRSGTDNEQLF
TRBV7-9	TRBD1	many	16	TRBJ2-7	TGTGCCAGCAGCTTAGGGGTTGCTAGTACAGGGGTCGAGCAGTACTTC	CASSLGVASTGVEQYF
TRBV6-5	.	few	11	TRBJ2-5	TGTGCCAGCAGTTTTGGAAATACCCAGTACTTC	CASSFGNTQYF
TRBV9	TRBD2	.	17	TRBJ2-7	TGTGCCAGCAGCGCCGGGACTAGCGGGGGGCCCGCCTACGAGCAGTACTTC	CASSAGTSGGPAYEQYF
TRBV24-1	TRBD1	many	20	TRBJ1-5	TGTGCCACCAGTGACAGGACAGGGAAGTTGGCAGGTTATAGCAATCAGCCCCAGCATTTT	CATSDRTGKLAGYSNQPQHF
TRBV6-6	.	few	14	TRBJ2-7	TGTGCCAGCAGCCCCTACGGGGAGTCCCACGAGCAGTACTTC	CASSPYGESHEQYF
TRBV7-9	TRBD1	.	16	TRBJ2-1	TGTGCCAGCAGCTTAAGAACCGGGACAGTCTACAATGAGCAGTTCTTC	CASSLRTGTVYNEQFF
TRBV20-1	.	once	14	TRBJ2-5	TGCAGTGCTAGAGCCGAGGGCAATGTGGGGACCCAGTACTTC	CSARAEGNVGTQYF
TRBV14	.	many	13	TRBJ2-3	TGTGCCAGCAGCCAAGACCGGGGAGATACGCAGTATTTT	CASSQDRGDTQYF
TRBV28	TRBD1	few	15	TRBJ2-1	TGTGCCAGCAGTTTATTCCAGGGGGTTGGGGATGAGCAGTTCTTC	CASSLFQGVGDEQFF
TRBV12-3/TRBV12-4	TRBD1	many	16	TRBJ1-5	TGTGCCAGCAGTTTTACCGGGACAGGGGAGGATCAGCCCCAGCATTTT	CASSFTGTGEDQPQHF
TRBV7-8	TRBD1	many	14	TRBJ2-2	TGTGCCAGCAGCTTGGGACAGGGGCACGGGGAGCTGTTTTTT	CASSLGQGHGELFF
TRBV5-1	.	once	15	TRBJ2-1	TGCGCCAGCAACTTGGGGCAGGGAAGTTACAATGAGCAGTTCTTC	CASNLGQGSYNEQFF
TRBV5-1	.	many	14	TRBJ2-7	TGCGCCAGCAGCTTACGGACGGAGTCCTACGAGCAGTACTTC	CASSLRTESYEQYF
TRBV29-1	TRBD1	many	13	TRBJ2-5	TGCAGCGTTGATGACAGGGGCGGAGAGACCCAGTACTTC	CSVDDRGGETQYF
TRBV7-9	.	.	16	TRBJ2-5	TGTGCCAGCAGCTTAATTCTGGGGGGGCGGTCGGAGACCCAGTACTTC	CASSLILGGRSETQYF
TRBV19	.	.	15	TRBJ1-2	TGTGCCAGTAGTATTGCTCTGGGTACGGACTATGGCTACGCCTTC	CASSIALGTDYGYAF
TRBV7-9	.	.	16	TRBJ2-2	TGTGCCAGCAGCTTAGTTCCGACAGGGAACACCGGGGAGCTGTTTTTT	CASSLVPTGNTGELFF
TRBV18	.	few	11	TRBJ2-2	TGTGCCAGCTATGACGCCGGGGAGCTGTTTTTT	CASYDAGELFF
TRBV9	.	many	13	TRBJ1-1	TGTGCCAGCAGCGTAGTTCTGAACACTGAAGCTTTCTTT	CASSVVLNTEAFF
TRBV6-2/TRBV6-3	TRBD1	few	17	TRBJ2-1	TGTGCCAGCAGTCCAAGGTGGACAGGCTTGATTGGGAATGAGCAGTTCTTC	CASSPRWTGLIGNEQFF